This T cell receptor (beta chain) was captured by sequencing in a study of shared clonotypes between healthy human individuals. Sequencing was at deep level. Data came from immunoSEQ multiplex PCR; TCRdb stores just in-frame clones and leaves some out. The data show 950,000 to 1,300,000 clones, 70% to 80% seen once. Comment on this clone: Its antigen is still unknown.

Both subsets, CD45RA+ naive and CD45RA-negative memory, were split from the CD4+ cells. Points from the study as a whole: Compared with memory subsets, naive subsets generally had larger estimated richness.

Germline V lookup: CDR1 MDHEN, CDR2 SYDVKM. The CDR3 totals 15 residues. V was pared by 10 bases and J by 7 bases, with 10 bases of the junction left unmatched. The chain employs TRBV28 and TRBJ2-4; 13 nucleotides line up with TRBD2. Source material: memory CD4+ T cells sorted from blood. Subset of the sample: CD45RA-negative fraction. The sequence came from a man between 18 and 29 years old in good health. The CDR3 protein is CATGTSGAPGNIQYF. DNA of the CDR3: TGTGCCACCGGGACTAGCGGGGCTCCGGGGAACATTCAGTACTTC.